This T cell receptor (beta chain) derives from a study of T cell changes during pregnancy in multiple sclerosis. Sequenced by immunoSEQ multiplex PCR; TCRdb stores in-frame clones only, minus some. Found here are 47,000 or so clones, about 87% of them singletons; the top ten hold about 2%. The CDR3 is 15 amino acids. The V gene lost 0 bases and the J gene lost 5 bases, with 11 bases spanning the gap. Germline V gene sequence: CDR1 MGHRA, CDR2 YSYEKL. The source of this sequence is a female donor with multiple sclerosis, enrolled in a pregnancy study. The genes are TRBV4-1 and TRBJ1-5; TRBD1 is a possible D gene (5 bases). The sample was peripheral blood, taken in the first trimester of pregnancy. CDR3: CASSQDGTGDQPQHF. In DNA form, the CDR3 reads TGCGCCAGCAGCCAAGATGGGACGGGAGATCAGCCCCAGCATTTT.